Presented here are 3 T cell receptor beta chains from one specimen sequenced in a study of cytomegalovirus exposure and HLA in healthy donors. PCR was performed using 60 Vbeta and 13 Jbeta primers. Generated by immunoSEQ multiplex PCR, the TCRdb table keeps only in-frame clones and is missing some. The table lists approximately 170,000 clones, around 75% of them singletons, with approximately 2% in the top ten. The sample comprised PBMCs. The receptors stem from a human donor in good health.

This chain joins TRBV18 and TRBJ2-2, with a weak D call TRBD1 (5 bases). The ends were cut back, 6 bases at V and 0 bases at J, with 11 bases in the middle. CDR3 length equals 15 residues. Germline CDR1 reads KGHSH; CDR2 reads LQKENI. CDR3 protein: CASSQGAANTGELFF. CDR3 sequence (DNA): TGTGCCAGCTCCCAAGGGGCTGCGAACACCGGGGAGCTGTTTTTT.

This clone has just one count. This chain links TRBV14 with TRBJ2-7, with D unresolved. V was clipped by 1 base and J by 0 bases, with 10 bases between them. The V gene's germline CDR1 is SGHDN and CDR2 FVKESK. The CDR3 loop spans 15 amino acids. CDR3 nucleotide sequence: TGTGCCAGCAGCCAAGGGAACGCGGTCTCCTACGAGCAGTACTTC. It translates to CASSQGNAVSYEQYF.

The genes are TRBV11-2 and TRBJ2-7, with D maybe TRBD1 (5 bases). This CDR3 region has 12 residues. Trimming took 1 base from V and 7 from J, leaving 8 bases between them. CDR1 SGHAT and CDR2 FQNNGV come from the germline V gene. The CDR3 bases are TGTGCCAGCAGCTTAGGGACAACGGAGCAGTACTTC. This encodes CASSLGTTEQYF.